The next 13 T cell receptor beta chains were all read from a single sample in a study of radiation and T cells in renal cell carcinoma. Time point: baseline pretreatment blood. Treatment reported: 15 Gy SBRT to primary tumor, nephrectomy 4 weeks later. Here immunoSEQ multiplex PCR was the method, and the copy in TCRdb shows in-frame clones only, minus some. The profile shows approximately 150,000 clones, about 88% of them singletons. The sample consisted of blood, taken from a patient whose treatment included radiotherapy and nephrectomy. Receptors originate from a woman aged 65 to 85 with renal cell carcinoma.

V gene TRBV6-6 combines with J gene TRBJ2-2, with a possible D match to TRBD1 (7 bases). Germline values: CDR1 MNHNY, CDR2 SVGAGI (reference sequence). The CDR3 is 14 amino acids. The germline V and J ends were trimmed by 5 bases and 5 bases, with 12 bases remaining between them. CDR3 in amino acids: CASSVSGGTGELFF. CDR3 nucleotide sequence: TGTGCCAGCAGTGTGTCAGGGGGGACCGGGGAGCTGTTTTTT.

The V call is TRBV28, the J call TRBJ1-1; 7 nucleotides agree with TRBD1. V was pared by 8 bases and J by 5 bases, with 14 bases of the junction left unmatched. Germline assignment: CDR1 MDHEN and CDR2 SYDVKM. The CDR3 spans 15 residues. CDR3 DNA sequence: TGTGCCAGCCCCGGCCAGGGGGGTCATAATACTGAAGCTTTCTTT. Residues: CASPGQGGHNTEAFF.

The chain combines TRBV28 with TRBJ2-2, with D unresolved. Germline CDR1 MDHEN, CDR2 SYDVKM. V was trimmed by 6 bases and J by 5 bases, leaving 10 bases between them. The CDR3 spans 13 residues. This CDR3 is CASSPRWTGELFF. The CDR3 DNA is TGTGCCAGCAGCCCCCGGTGGACCGGGGAGCTGTTTTTT.

This chain links TRBV5-1 with TRBJ1-1; D unclear. The CDR3 extends over 14 amino acids. Trimming pared 0 bases from V and 1 base from J, leaving 7 bases between. Looked up from germline, CDR1 is SGHRS and CDR2 is YFSETQ. CDR3 in DNA: TGCGCCAGCAGCTTGGGGCAAACGAACACTGAAGCTTTCTTT. Translation gives CASSLGQTNTEAFF.

This rearrangement joins TRBV6-5 to TRBJ1-1; 10 nucleotides align to TRBD1. Germline values: CDR1 MNHEY, CDR2 SVGAGI. This CDR3 contains 13 residues. The trim removed 2 bases at V and 6 bases at J, leaving 0 bases unmatched. The CDR3 sequence: CASSYGTGAEAFF. The CDR3 DNA is TGTGCCAGCAGTTACGGGACAGGGGCTGAAGCTTTCTTT.

V gene TRBV5-1 combines with J gene TRBJ1-2; TRBD1 might be the D (6 bases). Between the trimmed V and J ends, which lost 6 bases and 3 bases, there was a span of 21 bases. This CDR3 region has 16 residues. Germline CDR1 reads SGHRS; CDR2 reads YFSETQ. CDR3 protein: CASTPWGGAGDYGYTF. The DNA for the CDR3 is TGCGCCAGCACCCCGTGGGGGGGGGCCGGGGACTATGGCTACACCTTC.

The chain has TRBV6-5 and TRBJ1-2; possible D gene TRBD1, 5 bases. This CDR3 spans 14 amino acids. V lost 5 bases, J lost 4 bases, and 14 bases lay in between. The germline V gene has CDR1 MNHEY and CDR2 SVGAGI. This CDR3 reads CASSPEGASYGYTF. The CDR3 region has the DNA TGTGCCAGCAGTCCCGAAGGGGCCAGCTATGGCTACACCTTC.

V and J are TRBV15 and TRBJ2-7, with D tentatively TRBD2 (7 bases). With 0 bases removed from V and 4 bases from J, the gap between germline ends came to 22 bases. This CDR3 has 18 amino acids. Germline values: CDR1 LNHNV, CDR2 YYDKDF (reference sequence). The CDR3 nucleotides are TGTGCCACCAGCAGAGATGGGAGGGGGGCTCCCCTGCGGTACGAGCAGTACTTC. Translating it yields CATSRDGRGAPLRYEQYF.

This clone was detected a few times. Other DNA sequences in this sample translate to the same CDR3. The chain couples TRBV7-8 to TRBJ1-2; D may be TRBD1 (6 bases). The CDR3 length is 14 residues. The V and J ends lost 2 bases and 5 bases respectively, with 12 bases between them. Germline CDR1 SGHVS, CDR2 FQNEAQ. CDR3 DNA sequence: TGTGCCAGCAGCTTACTGGCAGGGGATTATGGCTACACCTTC. As protein: CASSLLAGDYGYTF.

The chain carries TRBV6-6 and TRBJ1-2, with 12 nucleotides matching TRBD1. This CDR3 has 16 amino acids. J gave up 8 bases and V 2 bases, and 9 bases lay outside the gene matches. CDR1 and CDR2 from the germline V gene are MNHNY and SVGAGI (reference sequence). The CDR3 coding sequence is TGTGCCAGCAGTTACCTAAGGGACAGGGGGCAGGGAGGCTACACCTTC. This encodes CASSYLRDRGQGGYTF.

V usage is TRBV4-1 and J usage is TRBJ1-1; D uncertain. The germline V and J ends were trimmed by 1 base and 7 bases, with 7 bases remaining between them. The CDR3 contains 12 residues. Germline CDR1 is MGHRA and CDR2 is YSYEKL. In nucleotides, the CDR3 is TGCGCCAGCAGCCAAGGGTCGGGTGAAGCTTTCTTT. This codes for CASSQGSGEAFF.

The chain couples TRBV9 to TRBJ1-4; a weak D match, TRBD1 (6 bases). This CDR3 comprises 16 residues. Germline loops: CDR1 SGDLS, CDR2 YYNGEE. Trimming removed 0 bases from V and 4 bases from J, with 13 bases in between. This CDR3 is CASSVGQGSRNEKLFF. Written as DNA, the CDR3 is TGTGCCAGCAGCGTAGGTCAGGGGAGCCGTAATGAAAAACTGTTTTTT.

The genes are TRBV11-2 and TRBJ1-4; D is uncertain. Germline V gives CDR1 SGHAT, CDR2 FQNNGV. The CDR3 is 13 residues long. The V end lost 9 bases, the J end lost 0 bases, and 8 bases lay between the germline ends. The CDR3 spells CASNRATNEKLFF. The CDR3 DNA is TGTGCCAGTAATCGTGCAACTAATGAAAAACTGTTTTTT.